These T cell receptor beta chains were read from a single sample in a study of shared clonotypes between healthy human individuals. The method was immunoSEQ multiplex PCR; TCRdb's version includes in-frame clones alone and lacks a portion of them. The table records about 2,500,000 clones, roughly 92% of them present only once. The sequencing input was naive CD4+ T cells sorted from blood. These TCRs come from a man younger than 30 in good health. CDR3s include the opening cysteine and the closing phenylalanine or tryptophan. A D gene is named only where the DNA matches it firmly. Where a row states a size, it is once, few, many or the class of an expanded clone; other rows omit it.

CDR3 DNA: TGTGCCAGCAGCCAGCAGGAGAGCACTGAAGCTTTCTTT; CDR3 protein: CASSQQESTEAFF; V gene: TRBV11-2; J gene: TRBJ1-1; D gene: .; clone size: .
CDR3 DNA: TGTGCCAGCAGTCACGGGGACAGAAGGGAGCAGTACTTC; CDR3 protein: CASSHGDRREQYF; V gene: TRBV27; J gene: TRBJ2-7; D gene: TRBD1; clone size: .
CDR3 DNA: TGTGCCAGCAGCTTGGGACTATCGGAGACCCAGTACTTC; CDR3 protein: CASSLGLSETQYF; V gene: TRBV7-2; J gene: TRBJ2-5; D gene: TRBD2; clone size: .
CDR3 DNA: TGTGCCACCAGCAGAGGAAACGGGGAAAAACTGTTTTTT; CDR3 protein: CATSRGNGEKLFF; V gene: TRBV15; J gene: TRBJ1-4; D gene: .; clone size: .
CDR3 DNA: TGTGCCAGCAGCTTGACTAGCGGTACCGGGGAGCTGTTTTTT; CDR3 protein: CASSLTSGTGELFF; V gene: TRBV5-6; J gene: TRBJ2-2; D gene: TRBD2; clone size: .
CDR3 DNA: TGTGCCAGCAGCCAAAAGGGCTGGCAAACGTCTGGAAACACCATATATTTT; CDR3 protein: CASSQKGWQTSGNTIYF; V gene: TRBV7-9; J gene: TRBJ1-3; D gene: .; clone size: .
CDR3 DNA: TGTGCCATCAGTGAGGGACTAGCGGGGCCCGTAGCTAATGAGCAGTTCTTC; CDR3 protein: CAISEGLAGPVANEQFF; V gene: TRBV10-3; J gene: TRBJ2-1; D gene: TRBD2; clone size: once
CDR3 DNA: TGCGCCAGCAGCTCTACAGGGGGCGGCGAGACTGAAGCTTTCTTT; CDR3 protein: CASSSTGGGETEAFF; V gene: TRBV5-1; J gene: TRBJ1-1; D gene: TRBD1; clone size: .
CDR3 DNA: TGTGCCAGCGGCGAGAGCTCTGGGGCCAACGTCCTGACTTTC; CDR3 protein: CASGESSGANVLTF; V gene: TRBV2; J gene: TRBJ2-6; D gene: .; clone size: .
CDR3 DNA: TGCGCCAGCAGCCAGGGAAGGGGCACGGGGGGCGGTGGCTACACCTTC; CDR3 protein: CASSQGRGTGGGGYTF; V gene: TRBV4-1; J gene: TRBJ1-2; D gene: .; clone size: .
CDR3 DNA: TGTGCCTGGAGTGGGGGGCCTAACAACCCCGGAGCTTTCTTT; CDR3 protein: CAWSGGPNNPGAFF; V gene: TRBV30; J gene: TRBJ1-1; D gene: .; clone size: .
CDR3 DNA: TGTGCCAGCAGCTTAGATGGAGGGGGGACTGAAGCTTTCTTT; CDR3 protein: CASSLDGGGTEAFF; V gene: TRBV11-3; J gene: TRBJ1-1; D gene: .; clone size: few
CDR3 DNA: TGTGCCAGCAAGGGACTAGCGGGAGTAAGCGAGCAGTACTTC; CDR3 protein: CASKGLAGVSEQYF; V gene: TRBV2; J gene: TRBJ2-7; D gene: TRBD2; clone size: few
CDR3 DNA: TGCGCCAGCAGCCAGGGAACTAGCGGAGTCTTATCCTACGAGCAGTACTTC; CDR3 protein: CASSQGTSGVLSYEQYF; V gene: TRBV4-1; J gene: TRBJ2-7; D gene: TRBD2; clone size: .
CDR3 DNA: TGCGCCAGCAGCCAACTTGGGGGGGCTGGCACCGGGGAGCTGTTTTTT; CDR3 protein: CASSQLGGAGTGELFF; V gene: TRBV5-1; J gene: TRBJ2-2; D gene: .; clone size: .
CDR3 DNA: TGTGCCTGGAGAGGACCCGGGGGCGAGACCCAGTACTTC; CDR3 protein: CAWRGPGGETQYF; V gene: TRBV30; J gene: TRBJ2-5; D gene: .; clone size: .
CDR3 DNA: TGTGCCAGCAGCTTAGCGGGGGCTGGGACCGGGGAGCTGTTTTTT; CDR3 protein: CASSLAGAGTGELFF; V gene: TRBV7-9; J gene: TRBJ2-2; D gene: .; clone size: .
CDR3 DNA: TGTGCCAGCAGGCCTAATGGAGACCCCGGGGAGCTGTTTTTT; CDR3 protein: CASRPNGDPGELFF; V gene: TRBV11-2; J gene: TRBJ2-2; D gene: .; clone size: .
CDR3 DNA: TGTGCCAGCAGCCACGGACAGGGTGTGACCCAGTACTTC; CDR3 protein: CASSHGQGVTQYF; V gene: TRBV7-2; J gene: TRBJ2-5; D gene: TRBD1; clone size: .
CDR3 DNA: TGTGCTAGTGGTATCGACAGCTCTGGGGCCAACGTCCTGACTTTC; CDR3 protein: CASGIDSSGANVLTF; V gene: TRBV12-5; J gene: TRBJ2-6; D gene: .; clone size: .
CDR3 DNA: TGTGCCAGCAGCTTAGTGTCGGGATCCAGCACAGATACGCAGTATTTT; CDR3 protein: CASSLVSGSSTDTQYF; V gene: TRBV7-9; J gene: TRBJ2-3; D gene: .; clone size: .
CDR3 DNA: TGTGCCATCTCAGACACCGGGGAGCTGTTTTTT; CDR3 protein: CAISDTGELFF; V gene: TRBV10-3; J gene: TRBJ2-2; D gene: .; clone size: .
CDR3 DNA: TGCGCCAGCAGCCAGGCCTTTATTCCGGGACAAATTACCGGCAATCAGCCCCAGCATTTT; CDR3 protein: CASSQAFIPGQITGNQPQHF; V gene: TRBV4-1; J gene: TRBJ1-5; D gene: .; clone size: .
CDR3 DNA: TGTGCCAGCAGCTTACAGGGATACACTGAAGCTTTCTTT; CDR3 protein: CASSLQGYTEAFF; V gene: TRBV7-9; J gene: TRBJ1-1; D gene: .; clone size: .
CDR3 DNA: TGTGCCTGGAGTCAGGGGACAGGGGCAGATACGCAGTATTTT; CDR3 protein: CAWSQGTGADTQYF; V gene: TRBV30; J gene: TRBJ2-3; D gene: TRBD1; clone size: .
CDR3 DNA: TGTGCCAGCAGCTTATCCCCCTCTGGAAACACCATATATTTT; CDR3 protein: CASSLSPSGNTIYF; V gene: TRBV6-1; J gene: TRBJ1-3; D gene: .; clone size: .
CDR3 DNA: TGTGCCATCAGTGAATCAGGGGGCAGGACTGAAGCTTTCTTT; CDR3 protein: CAISESGGRTEAFF; V gene: TRBV10-3; J gene: TRBJ1-1; D gene: TRBD1; clone size: few
CDR3 DNA: TGTGCCAGCACCAAACGGATCGACATGGGCACTGAAGCTTTCTTT; CDR3 protein: CASTKRIDMGTEAFF; V gene: TRBV6-5; J gene: TRBJ1-1; D gene: .; clone size: .
CDR3 DNA: TGTGCCAGCAGCTTATCTCCGGGGACGGGGGAGACCCAGTACTTC; CDR3 protein: CASSLSPGTGETQYF; V gene: TRBV11-2; J gene: TRBJ2-5; D gene: .; clone size: .
CDR3 DNA: TGTGCCACCAGCCCCCGTATGGGCACAGATACGCAGTATTTT; CDR3 protein: CATSPRMGTDTQYF; V gene: TRBV15; J gene: TRBJ2-3; D gene: .; clone size: .
CDR3 DNA: TGTGCCAGCAGCAAAGGAGGTTGGAGGGTGAATCCGATCTATGGCTACACCTTC; CDR3 protein: CASSKGGWRVNPIYGYTF; V gene: TRBV21-1; J gene: TRBJ1-2; D gene: .; clone size: .
CDR3 DNA: TGTGCCAGCAGCCTCCGGGTAGCGGGAGTACAGCTGGTTAGAAATGAGCAGTTCTTC; CDR3 protein: CASSLRVAGVQLVRNEQFF; V gene: TRBV14; J gene: TRBJ2-1; D gene: TRBD2; clone size: .
CDR3 DNA: TGTGCCAGCAGTTTAAAAGGACAGGGCGGGGAAGGGCCCCAGCATTTT; CDR3 protein: CASSLKGQGGEGPQHF; V gene: TRBV27; J gene: TRBJ1-5; D gene: TRBD1; clone size: .
CDR3 DNA: TGTGCCAGCAGCTTAGGGGCGGAAGAGACCCAGTACTTC; CDR3 protein: CASSLGAEETQYF; V gene: TRBV7-9; J gene: TRBJ2-5; D gene: .; clone size: .
CDR3 DNA: TGTGCCAGCAGCCTCCCAGGTTCGGTACAAGAGACCCAGTACTTC; CDR3 protein: CASSLPGSVQETQYF; V gene: TRBV28; J gene: TRBJ2-5; D gene: .; clone size: .
CDR3 DNA: TGTGCCAGCAGCTTAGACGGCCTCTATGGCTACACCTTC; CDR3 protein: CASSLDGLYGYTF; V gene: TRBV11-2; J gene: TRBJ1-2; D gene: .; clone size: .
CDR3 DNA: TGTGCCAGCAGCCTTCGCGGGAGCAATCAGCCCCAGCATTTT; CDR3 protein: CASSLRGSNQPQHF; V gene: TRBV5-6; J gene: TRBJ1-5; D gene: .; clone size: .
CDR3 DNA: TGTGCCAGTAGTATAACCCTCGTGGGCAATCAGCCCCAGCATTTT; CDR3 protein: CASSITLVGNQPQHF; V gene: TRBV19; J gene: TRBJ1-5; D gene: .; clone size: .
CDR3 DNA: TGTGCCAGCAGTTATTTAGAGAATAATGAAAAACTGTTTTTT; CDR3 protein: CASSYLENNEKLFF; V gene: TRBV6-6; J gene: TRBJ1-4; D gene: .; clone size: .
CDR3 DNA: TGCGCCAGCAGCTTGTCAGGGGGGAGCACTGAAGCTTTCTTT; CDR3 protein: CASSLSGGSTEAFF; V gene: TRBV5-1; J gene: TRBJ1-1; D gene: TRBD1; clone size: .
CDR3 DNA: TGTGCCAGCATCCCTGTCGGGGTTAACTATGGCTACACCTTC; CDR3 protein: CASIPVGVNYGYTF; V gene: TRBV28; J gene: TRBJ1-2; D gene: .; clone size: .